These 20 T cell receptor beta chains were all obtained from the same sample, sequenced in a study of blood T cell repertoires in COVID-19. The data were produced by immunoSEQ multiplex PCR, yet TCRdb's version contains in-frame clones alone and is incomplete. Of 53,000 or so clones listed, 76% are singletons. Sequencing was carried out using peripheral blood. The receptors here all came from a man aged 45-60 years with active or convalescent COVID-19.

This chain links TRBV30 with TRBJ1-1, with 8 bases identical to TRBD1. Germline lookup yields CDR1 GTSNPN and CDR2 SVGIG (reference sequence). The V segment lost 2 bases and the J segment 3 bases; nucleotides outside the gene matches: 8. The CDR3 is 15 residues long. CDR3 sequence (DNA): TGTGCCTGGAGTACAGTCGGACAGGGTCACACTGAAGCTTTCTTT. Translated: CAWSTVGQGHTEAFF.

This chain joins TRBV19 and TRBJ1-1; D not resolved. Trimming pared 5 bases from V and 2 bases from J, leaving 12 bases between. CDR1 and CDR2 from the germline V gene are LNHDA and SQIVND (reference sequence). CDR3 length equals 14 residues. CDR3 DNA: TGTGCCAGTAGTTTGCGAGGGTATAACACTGAAGCTTTCTTT. As protein: CASSLRGYNTEAFF.

The V and J genes are TRBV5-1 and TRBJ1-4; 9 bases match TRBD1. This CDR3 has 18 amino acids. V shed 4 bases and J 0 bases; nucleotides not matched to a gene: 10. Per the germline V gene, CDR1 is SGHRS and CDR2 is YFSETQ. The CDR3 DNA follows: TGCGCCAGCAGCCCCACGACAGGGGGGGGTGCAACTAATGAAAAACTGTTTTTT. Amino acids: CASSPTTGGGATNEKLFF.

As to this clone: One end of the junction fails to match germline, which may point to a read error. The chain employs TRBV20-1 and TRBJ1-2; D unclear. Germline CDR1 and CDR2: DFQATT and SNEGSKA (reference sequence). The CDR3 extends over 11 amino acids. The CDR3 DNA is TGCAGTGCCAGAGTAGAAACCGGCTACACCTTC. This encodes CSARVETGYTF.

This clone was counted only a few times. The V and J genes are TRBV7-8 and TRBJ1-5; no definite D call. V gave up 5 bases and J gave up 6 bases, with 11 bases separating them. The CDR3 length is 13 residues. Germline CDR1 and CDR2: SGHVS and FQNEAQ. CDR3 bases: TGTGCCAGCAGCCCCGGTCGTCGTCAGCCCCAGCATTTT. Translation: CASSPGRRQPQHF.

This rearrangement joins TRBV5-6 to TRBJ1-1; D not certain. The CDR3 loop spans 14 amino acids. Germline CDR1 and CDR2: SGHDT and YYEEEE. The V end was cut by 0 bases, the J end by 0 bases, with 6 bases between. As DNA, the CDR3 is TGTGCCAGCAGCTTGGGGGCTCTGAACACTGAAGCTTTCTTT. Translation gives CASSLGALNTEAFF.

This chain links TRBV2 with TRBJ2-1; TRBD1 is a possible D gene (5 bases). V was trimmed by 1 base and J by 0 bases, leaving 10 bases between them. Germline values: CDR1 SNHLY, CDR2 FYNNEI. This CDR3 comprises 16 residues. The CDR3 region is CASSEDTGGSYNEQFF. CDR3 nucleotides: TGTGCCAGCAGTGAAGATACAGGCGGCTCCTACAATGAGCAGTTCTTC.

The chain joins TRBV7-2 to TRBJ1-1; D might be TRBD1 (5 bases). This CDR3 comprises 14 residues. CDR1 is SGHTA and CDR2 is FQGNSA in the germline V gene. V was cut by 4 bases and J by 8 bases, with 17 bases left in between. CDR3 sequence (DNA): TGTGCCAGCAGCTACCAGGGCCCCTTGCCAGAAGCTTTCTTT. Encoded protein: CASSYQGPLPEAFF. Full variable domain (remainder filled in from reference TRBV7-2 and TRBJ1-1): GAGVSQSPSNKVTEKGKDVELRCDPISGHTALYWYRQSLGQGLEFLIYFQGNSAPDKSGLPSDRFSAERTGGSVSTLTIQRTQQEDSAVYLCASSYQGPLPEAFFGQGTRLTVV.

This clone has just one count. The chain links TRBV7-3 to TRBJ2-2, with 10 positions matching TRBD1. Trimming at V came to 6 bases and at J to 4 bases, leaving 5 bases not matched to a gene. The CDR3 consists of 15 residues. Germline CDR1 reads SGHTA; CDR2 reads FQGTGA. CDR3 loop: CASRQGTGATGELFF. CDR3 DNA: TGTGCCAGCAGACAAGGGACAGGGGCCACCGGGGAGCTGTTTTTT.

The chain is built from TRBV6-5 and TRBJ1-6; D call uncertain. Between the trimmed V and J ends, which lost 6 bases and 10 bases, there was a span of 16 bases. The CDR3 consists of 14 residues. In germline, CDR1 is MNHEY, CDR2 SVGAGI. The CDR3 nucleotides are TGTGCCAGCAGGGAGACGTTGTCAAACTCACCCCTCCACTTT. It specifies CASRETLSNSPLHF.

In its sample, this clone was seen a few times. This rearrangement joins TRBV5-4 to TRBJ1-1; D is possibly TRBD1 (5 bases). CDR1 and CDR2 (germline): SGHNT, YYREEE (reference sequence). This CDR3 comprises 15 residues. Between the trimmed V and J ends, which lost 5 bases and 0 bases, there was a span of 14 bases. The DNA of the CDR3 is TGTGCCAGCAGAACTAAGGGGCAAATGAACACTGAAGCTTTCTTT. This gives the protein CASRTKGQMNTEAFF. Full variable domain (remainder filled in from reference TRBV5-4 and TRBJ1-1): ETGVTQSPTHLIKTRGQQVTLRCSSQSGHNTVSWYQQALGQGPQFIFQYYREEENGRGNFPPRFSGLQFPNYSSELNVNALELDDSALYLCASRTKGQMNTEAFFGQGTRLTVV.

The sample holds a few counts of this clone. The chain has TRBV2 and TRBJ2-1, with TRBD2 as a possible D gene (5 bases). The CDR3 spans 13 residues. The germline V gene encodes CDR1 SNHLY and CDR2 FYNNEI. The V gene lost 8 bases and the J gene lost 2 bases, with 10 bases spanning the gap. The CDR3 sequence is CASGIATYNEQFF. CDR3 DNA sequence: TGTGCCAGCGGGATAGCGACCTACAATGAGCAGTTCTTC.

The sample holds one count of this clone. The V gene is TRBV20-1, the J gene TRBJ1-5; D gene ambiguous. The CDR3 has 13 amino acids. Germline values: CDR1 DFQATT, CDR2 SNEGSKA (reference sequence). The V and J ends lost 3 bases and 5 bases respectively, with 11 bases between them. CDR3 sequence (DNA): TGCAGTGCTAGTCCAGACTCCGATCAGCCCCAGCATTTT. It encodes CSASPDSDQPQHF.

In its sample, this clone was seen many times. The chain employs TRBV4-1 and TRBJ1-1; 10 nucleotides line up with TRBD1. V lost 1 base and J lost 4; bases outside the gene matches: 3. Looked up from germline, CDR1 is MGHRA and CDR2 is YSYEKL. The CDR3 spans 15 residues. The CDR3 region is CASSQVWDRGTEAFF. CDR3 in DNA: TGCGCCAGCAGCCAAGTATGGGACAGGGGCACTGAAGCTTTCTTT.

V and J are TRBV11-3 and TRBJ2-3, with 7 bases lining up with TRBD1. The CDR3 extends over 15 amino acids. Per germline, CDR1 SGHNT and CDR2 YENEEA. V gave up 3 bases and J gave up 6 bases; unmatched junction bases: 9. The CDR3 loop reads CASSFRGGASDTQYF. As DNA, the CDR3 is TGTGCCAGCAGCTTCCGAGGGGGCGCATCGGATACGCAGTATTTT.

The V and J genes are TRBV15 and TRBJ2-5; D gene ambiguous. The germline V and J ends were trimmed by 0 bases and 4 bases, with 6 bases remaining between them. CDR1 LNHNV and CDR2 YYDKDF come from the germline V gene (reference sequence). This CDR3 has 13 residues. CDR3 region: CATSRDRRETQYF. CDR3 DNA: TGTGCCACCAGCAGAGATCGGAGAGAGACCCAGTACTTC.

The chain couples TRBV19 to TRBJ2-2; tentatively, D is TRBD2 (6 bases). V was clipped by 2 bases and J by 2 bases, with 18 bases between them. Germline V CDR1 and CDR2: LNHDA, SQIVND (reference sequence). This CDR3 contains 18 residues. The CDR3 region is CASSIRASGLTNTGELFF. The CDR3 DNA reads TGTGCCAGTAGTATAAGGGCAAGCGGGTTAACCAACACCGGGGAGCTGTTTTTT.

This clone was seen a single time. V gene TRBV11-2 combines with J gene TRBJ1-1; maybe TRBD1 (6 bases). The CDR3 has 14 amino acids. Germline assignment: CDR1 SGHAT and CDR2 FQNNGV. V lost 4 bases, J lost 11 bases, and 20 bases lay in between. The CDR3 DNA sequence: TGTGCCAGCAGCTCCGCAACCCTACAGGGAATGGCTTTCTTT. This sequence encodes CASSSATLQGMAFF.

This chain links TRBV2 with TRBJ1-4; unclear D gene. Germline V gene lookup returns CDR1 SNHLY and CDR2 FYNNEI. The CDR3 extends over 14 amino acids. Trimming stripped 2 bases from V and 11 bases from J, with 15 bases between. The CDR3 coding sequence is TGTGCCAGCAGTGAAACATACTTAATGAGGAAACTGTTTTTT. This sequence encodes CASSETYLMRKLFF. Full variable domain (missing parts from reference TRBV2 and TRBJ1-4): EPEVTQTPSHQVTQMGQEVILRCVPISNHLYFYWYRQILGQKVEFLVSFYNNEISEKSEIFDDQFSVERPDGSNFTLKIRSTKLEDSAMYFCASSETYLMRKLFFGSGTQLSVL.

This clone was counted a single time. V usage is TRBV2 and J usage is TRBJ1-3; TRBD1 is a possible D gene (5 bases). The CDR3 has 16 amino acids. Germline lookup yields CDR1 SNHLY and CDR2 FYNNEI. The V end was cut by 0 bases, the J end by 0 bases, with 9 bases between. The CDR3 is CASSEAGGFSGNTIYF. The CDR3 nucleotides are TGTGCCAGCAGTGAAGCGGGGGGATTCTCTGGAAACACCATATATTTT.